Presented here are 19 T cell receptor beta chains from one specimen sequenced in a study of blood T cells in healthy people across ages. For the second PCR, which ran for about 6 to 11 cycles, a sample-barcoded 5' primer and a J-beta primer mix were used. TCRdb reprocessed the 5' RACE reads via MiXCR and lists one record per CDR3 protein. The table has about 1.8 million distinct CDR3 sequences, roughly 49% seen once. Sequenced input: blood. Receptors were obtained from a woman between 35 and 50 years old in good health.

The rearrangement links TRBV27 to TRBJ2-1; 9 positions match TRBD1. Germline V gene data show CDR1 as MNHEY and CDR2 as SMNVEV (reference sequence). The ends lost 6 bases at V and 4 bases at J; junction bases unmatched: 10. The CDR3 is made up of 16 amino acids. CDR3 coding DNA: TGTGCCAGCAGCTTGGATGGGACAGGGTATTACAATGAGCAGTTCTTC. It is translated as CASSLDGTGYYNEQFF.

This clonotype was found a few times. Germline and junction disagree at one end, which may indicate a read error. The V and J genes are TRBV28 and TRBJ2-1; TRBD2 is a possible D gene (6 bases). This CDR3 contains 15 residues. Per germline, CDR1 MDHEN and CDR2 SYDVKM. The CDR3 here is CASSLWGDGNNEQFF. The CDR3, as DNA: TGTGCCAGCAGTCTATGGGGGGACGGGAACAATGAGCAGTTCTTC.

The CDR3 is CASSAQNGALGDGYTF. The CDR3 DNA is TGTGCCAGCAGCGCCCAGAACGGGGCTTTGGGGGATGGCTACACCTTC. V is TRBV9 and J is TRBJ1-2, with D possibly matching TRBD1 (5 bases). CDR1 and CDR2 from the germline V gene are SGDLS and YYNGEE. This CDR3 spans 16 amino acids. Trimming cost V 3 bases and J 6 bases, with 21 bases left between them.

The CDR3 reads CASRGLGALHYGYTF. The DNA of the CDR3 is TGTGCCAGCAGAGGCCTCGGGGCGCTTCACTATGGCTACACCTTC. V and J are TRBV28 and TRBJ1-2, with D tentatively TRBD1 (5 bases). This CDR3 contains 15 residues. The V end lost 6 bases, the J end lost 3 bases, and 17 bases lay between the germline ends. Germline V gene lookup returns CDR1 MDHEN and CDR2 SYDVKM.

The chain recombines TRBV21-1 with TRBJ2-4; the table gives TRBD2 as D, unverified against the DNA. TRBV21-1 counts as a pseudogene. The CDR3 loop spans 17 amino acids. The CDR3 DNA sequence: TGTGCCAGCAGCAAAGCTGGAGGAGTCGAAGCCAAAAACATTCAGTACTTC. This encodes CASSKAGGVEAKNIQYF.

The CDR3: CSVGGPGGRDEQYF. The CDR3 nucleotides are TGCAGCGTTGGGGGGCCAGGTGGGCGAGACGAGCAGTACTTC. The genes are TRBV29-1 and TRBJ2-7, with D perhaps matching TRBD1 (6 bases). Trimming removed 4 bases at V and 5 bases at J, with 18 bases between. The CDR3 spans 14 residues. CDR1 SQVTM and CDR2 ANQGSEA come from the germline V gene.

This clonotype turned up a few times. This chain joins TRBV5-1 and TRBJ2-1; 7 nucleotides agree with TRBD1. V dropped 4 bases and J dropped 6; count of bases not matched to a gene: 10. CDR3 length equals 15 residues. The germline gives CDR1 SGHRS, CDR2 YFSETQ. DNA for the CDR3: TGCGCCAGCAGCCCGGCATTAACAGGGGTCAATGAGCAGTTCTTC. This gives the protein CASSPALTGVNEQFF.

V gene TRBV27 combines with J gene TRBJ2-1; no definite D call. V lost 5 bases to trimming and J lost 0 bases, with 14 bases between them. The length of the CDR3 is 16 residues. In germline, CDR1 is MNHEY, CDR2 SMNVEV (reference sequence). CDR3 nucleotides: TGTGCCAGCAGTCTACGTGCGGAGAGCTCCTACAATGAGCAGTTCTTC. Translation: CASSLRAESSYNEQFF.

CDR3 loop: CSASVRNEQFF. In DNA, the CDR3 is TGCAGTGCTAGTGTTCGCAATGAGCAGTTCTTC. This chain joins TRBV20-1 and TRBJ2-1; D is unresolved. The CDR3 contains 11 residues. V lost 3 bases and J lost 6, with 6 bases in between. Germline values: CDR1 DFQATT, CDR2 SNEGSKA (reference sequence).

The rearrangement uses TRBV4-3 and TRBJ1-2; a weak D match, TRBD1 (6 bases). The CDR3 has 14 amino acids. Trimming removed 1 base from V and 3 bases from J, with 9 bases in between. Per germline, CDR1 LGHNA and CDR2 YSLEER. The CDR3 region has the DNA TGCGCCAGCAGCCAAGGGACAGCCCACTATGGCTACACCTTC. It yields the protein CASSQGTAHYGYTF.

The chain has TRBV4-1 and TRBJ2-4, with 9 bases matching TRBD1. CDR3 length: 14 residues. Germline V gene data show CDR1 as MGHRA and CDR2 as YSYEKL. Trimming cost V 3 bases and J 13 bases; bases outside gene matches: 10. This chain's CDR3 is CASSQGQGFWEQYF. CDR3 bases: TGCGCCAGCAGCCAGGGACAGGGTTTTTGGGAGCAGTACTTC.

This chain uses TRBV7-9 with TRBJ1-1; 7 bases are shared with TRBD1. Trimming cost V 5 bases and J 6 bases; bases outside gene matches: 3. Germline assignment: CDR1 SEHNR and CDR2 FQNEAQ (reference sequence). CDR3 length: 12 amino acids. The CDR3 coding sequence is TGTGCCAGCAGCCAGGGGGTAGCTGAAGCTTTCTTT. Encoded protein: CASSQGVAEAFF.

Worth noting for this clonotype: The junction shows a germline mismatch at one end, possibly a read error. The chain combines TRBV7-2 with TRBJ1-2; D remains unclear. This CDR3 contains 15 residues. Per the germline V gene, CDR1 is SGHTA and CDR2 is FQGNSA. The CDR3, as DNA: TGTGCCAGCAGCTTAGTCGTACGGACTAACTGTGGCTACACCTTC. Translated, it gives CASSLVVRTNCGYTF.

The chain links TRBV3-1 to TRBJ2-1; 7 nucleotides match TRBD1. Germline CDR1 and CDR2: LGHDT and YNNKEL (reference sequence). J was trimmed by 2 bases and V by 0 bases; bases with no gene match: 4. CDR3 length: 16 amino acids. The CDR3 loop reads CASSQEDRSTYNEQFF. CDR3 coding DNA: TGTGCCAGCAGCCAAGAGGACAGGAGCACCTACAATGAGCAGTTCTTC.

This clonotype turned up a few times. This chain uses TRBV4-3 with TRBJ1-5; D might be TRBD1 (5 bases). The CDR3 runs 15 residues. Germline V gene data show CDR1 as LGHNA and CDR2 as YSLEER. Between the trimmed V and J ends, which lost 5 bases and 1 base, there was a span of 12 bases. In DNA, the CDR3 is TGCGCCAGCAGCAAAGCCCGACAGAGCAATCAGCCCCAGCATTTT. Its protein product is CASSKARQSNQPQHF.

This clonotype was seen once. V and J are TRBV4-3 and TRBJ2-1; D possibly corresponds to TRBD2 (6 bases). V gave up 5 bases and J gave up 5 bases, with 16 bases separating them. The CDR3 has 15 amino acids. Germline V gene lookup returns CDR1 LGHNA and CDR2 YSLEER. The CDR3 sequence is CASSKRRVGDNEQFF. In DNA form, the CDR3 reads TGCGCCAGCAGCAAACGGAGGGTAGGAGACAATGAGCAGTTCTTC.

This rearrangement joins TRBV11-2 to TRBJ2-4; TRBD2 is a possible D gene (7 bases). CDR1 and CDR2 (germline): SGHAT, FQNNGV. Trimming left V 4 bases short and J 1 base short, with 35 bases between. The CDR3 totals 23 residues. DNA for the CDR3: TGTGCCAGCAGCTCCAGAAATACCGAGACAGGTACCGCGGGGGTTTTCGCCAAAAACATTCAGTACTTC. Translation: CASSSRNTETGTAGVFAKNIQYF.

This clonotype was counted between two and nine times. The chain is built from TRBV13 and TRBJ2-7; 8 bases are a match to TRBD1. CDR3 length: 16 amino acids. V lost 5 bases to trimming and J lost 3 bases; unmatched junction nucleotides: 12. Germline V lookup: CDR1 PRHDT, CDR2 FYEKMQ (reference sequence). The CDR3 reads CASSHYGTGGDYEQYF. In DNA, the CDR3 is TGTGCCAGCAGCCACTATGGGACAGGTGGGGACTACGAGCAGTACTTC.

The chain has TRBV13 and TRBJ1-2, with 8 bases identical to TRBD1. CDR3 length equals 16 residues. The trim removed 5 bases at V and 3 bases at J, leaving 11 bases unmatched. CDR1 PRHDT and CDR2 FYEKMQ come from the germline V gene (reference sequence). The CDR3 loop is CASSLPTGGGDYGYTF. The CDR3 DNA follows: TGTGCCAGCAGCCTCCCAACAGGGGGAGGGGACTATGGCTACACCTTC. The variable domain in full, with the rest retrieved from reference TRBV13 and TRBJ1-2, is AAGVIQSPRHLIKEKRETATLKCYPIPRHDTVYWYQQGPGQDPQFLISFYEKMQSDKGSIPDRFSAQQFSDYHSELNMSSLELGDSALYFCASSLPTGGGDYGYTFGSGTRLTVV.